Listed here are 32 T cell receptor beta chains from one sample, sequenced in a study of blood T cell repertoires in COVID-19. Clones were read by immunoSEQ multiplex PCR, and TCRdb kept only the in-frame ones, dropping some. The table lists 90,000 to 150,000 clones, more than 80% of them singletons. Sequencing was done on a sample of peripheral blood. The receptor source for this set is a man aged 65 to 85 with active or convalescent COVID-19.

As concerns this clone: Germline is not matched at one junction end, which may reflect a read error. J is TRBJ2-7 and V is TRBV7-7, with D possibly TRBD2 on 6 matching bases. Looked up from germline, CDR1 is SSHAT and CDR2 is FNYEAQ (reference sequence). The CDR3 is 15 amino acids. Here the CDR3 reads CASSLGVGGRYEQYF. DNA of the CDR3: TGTGCTAGCAGCTTAGGCGTGGGAGGTCGGTACGAGCAGTACTTC.

The chain links TRBV7-9 to TRBJ2-4; the match to TRBD1 covers 7 bases. Germline V gives CDR1 SEHNR, CDR2 FQNEAQ (reference sequence). This CDR3 spans 15 amino acids. The V segment lost 4 bases and the J segment 7 bases; nucleotides outside the gene matches: 10. The CDR3 DNA reads TGTGCCAGCAGCTCCACCCGACAGGGTTCGAACATTCAGTACTTC. Its protein is CASSSTRQGSNIQYF.

This clone has a single count. The CDR3 protein is CASSIGGTDTQYF. The CDR3 region has the DNA TGTGCCAGTAGTATTGGAGGGACAGATACGCAGTATTTT. The chain has TRBV19 and TRBJ2-3; perhaps TRBD2 as D (6 bases). The germline gives CDR1 LNHDA, CDR2 SQIVND (reference sequence). V was shortened by 3 bases and J by 3 bases, with 7 bases between the two germline ends. CDR3 size: 13 residues.

The rearrangement uses TRBV9 and TRBJ2-2; 10 nucleotides align to TRBD2. This CDR3 has 15 residues. The J segment lost 6 bases and the V segment lost 3 bases, leaving 5 bases of the junction unmatched. CDR1 and CDR2 (germline): SGDLS, YYNGEE. The CDR3, as DNA: TGTGCCAGCAGCGCTAGCGGGAGTGGAGCCGGGGAGCTGTTTTTT. This sequence encodes CASSASGSGAGELFF. The entire variable domain, with the rest obtained from reference TRBV9 and TRBJ2-2, is as follows: DSGVTQTPKHLITATGQRVTLRCSPRSGDLSVYWYQQSLDQGLQFLIQYYNGEERAKGNILERFSAQQFPDLHSELNLSSLELGDSALYFCASSASGSGAGELFFGEGSRLTVL.

This chain connects TRBV27 to TRBJ2-7; 7 nucleotides agree with TRBD2. The CDR3 is made up of 15 amino acids. Germline V gene sequence: CDR1 MNHEY, CDR2 SMNVEV (reference sequence). The J segment lost 0 bases and the V segment lost 2 bases, leaving 4 bases of the junction unmatched. In nucleotides, the CDR3 is TGTGCCAGCAGTTTAGCGGGAGCGCTCTCCTACGAGCAGTACTTC. Translation: CASSLAGALSYEQYF.

J is TRBJ2-2 and V is TRBV18; TRBD1 is a possible D gene (6 bases). CDR3 length equals 15 residues. Germline CDR1 is KGHSH and CDR2 is LQKENI. The V end was cut by 2 bases, the J end by 2 bases, with 9 bases between. The chain's CDR3 is CASSPGTINTGELFF. CDR3 DNA sequence: TGTGCCAGCTCACCAGGGACAATCAACACCGGGGAGCTGTTTTTT.

The V call is TRBV13, the J call TRBJ1-3, with TRBD1 identical over 8 bases. V dropped 5 bases and J dropped 4; count of bases not matched to a gene: 4. The length of the CDR3 is 14 residues. Germline CDR1 reads PRHDT; CDR2 reads FYEKMQ (reference sequence). CDR3 nucleotide sequence: TGTGCCAGCAGCCCTCAGGGGGCGGGAAACACCATATATTTT. Translation gives CASSPQGAGNTIYF.

The chain joins TRBV28 to TRBJ1-2; the match to TRBD1 covers 9 bases. Germline loops: CDR1 MDHEN, CDR2 SYDVKM. The length of the CDR3 is 14 residues. The junction had 6 bases not matched to a gene; V was cut back by 7 bases and J by 3 bases. Here the CDR3 reads CASTRTGVDYGYTF. DNA for the CDR3: TGTGCCAGCACAAGGACAGGGGTGGACTATGGCTACACCTTC.

This clone occurred a few times. The chain has TRBV4-2 and TRBJ2-3; 7 bases are shared with TRBD2. Looked up from germline, CDR1 is LGHNA and CDR2 is YNFKEQ. The CDR3 has 14 amino acids. Losses at the gene ends were 1 base for V and 3 bases for J; bases not matched to a gene: 1. The chain's CDR3 is CASSQGRETDTQYF. The CDR3 DNA sequence: TGTGCCAGCAGCCAAGGGCGGGAGACAGATACGCAGTATTTT.

The CDR3 sequence: CASSVGPGTGGNQPQHF. Here the CDR3 DNA reads TGTGCCAGCAGCGTAGGGCCCGGGACAGGGGGCAATCAGCCCCAGCATTTT. This chain links TRBV9 with TRBJ1-5, with TRBD1 matching over 10 bases. Unmatched junction bases numbered 5, after V lost 0 bases and J lost 2 bases. CDR1 is SGDLS, CDR2 YYNGEE, per germline. The CDR3 totals 17 residues.

The rearrangement joins TRBV3-1 (or the pseudogene TRBV3-2) to TRBJ2-1; 8 bases fit TRBD1. The CDR3 is 15 amino acids. Germline V gives CDR1 LGHDT, CDR2 YNNKEL (reference sequence). The ends lost 2 bases at V and 7 bases at J; junction bases unmatched: 7. In nucleotides, the CDR3 is TGTGCCAGCAGCCAACAAGACAGGGGTGGGAATGAGCAGTTCTTC. Amino acids: CASSQQDRGGNEQFF.

V usage is TRBV28 and J usage is TRBJ1-5; TRBD1 matches 10 bases. This CDR3 has 14 residues. CDR1 MDHEN and CDR2 SYDVKM come from the germline V gene. Trimming removed 6 bases from V and 6 bases from J; junction bases left unmatched: 5. The DNA for the CDR3 is TGTGCCAGCAGGCCGACAGGGGGCATTCAGCCCCAGCATTTT. It specifies CASRPTGGIQPQHF.

V and J are TRBV19 and TRBJ2-5, with D uncertain. Deletions cut 1 base from V and 1 base from J, with 10 bases between. From germline, CDR1 is LNHDA and CDR2 SQIVND (reference sequence). The CDR3 extends over 15 amino acids. CDR3 nucleotide sequence: TGTGCCAGTAGTATAGGGTTCAGTTTCCAAGAGACCCAGTACTTC. Its translation is CASSIGFSFQETQYF.

This clone has a single count. This rearrangement joins TRBV2 to TRBJ2-3, with 7 bases lining up with TRBD1. The CDR3 runs 15 residues. J lost 0 bases, V lost 5 bases, and 5 bases had no gene match. CDR1 and CDR2 (germline): SNHLY, FYNNEI. For the CDR3, the DNA is TGTGCCAGCAGTTCTCAGGGGGTTAGCACAGATACGCAGTATTTT. As protein: CASSSQGVSTDTQYF.

The chain combines TRBV6-1 with TRBJ1-5; no firm D call. CDR1 is MNHNS and CDR2 is SASEGT in the germline V gene. CDR3 length: 13 residues. V lost 2 bases and J 6 bases, leaving 8 bases between the germline ends. CDR3 in DNA: TGTGCCAGCAGTGAAATTCTAGGTCAGCCCCAGCATTTT. As protein: CASSEILGQPQHF.

The V gene is TRBV5-1, the J gene TRBJ2-5, with D uncertain. The length of the CDR3 is 13 residues. Germline values: CDR1 SGHRS, CDR2 YFSETQ. The V end was cut by 4 bases, the J end by 1 base, with 8 bases between. The CDR3 spells CASSPISQETQYF. The CDR3 bases are TGCGCCAGCAGCCCTATATCCCAAGAGACCCAGTACTTC.

Comments on this clone: The junction shows a germline mismatch at one end, possibly a read error. CDR3 DNA sequence: TGTGCCACCAGTTTAGCGGGAGGGGGCCAAGAGATCCAGTACTTC. Translated, it gives CATSLAGGGQEIQYF. This chain joins TRBV24-1 and TRBJ2-5; 11 nucleotides align to TRBD2. Germline assignment: CDR1 KGHDR and CDR2 SFDVKD. The CDR3 extends over 15 amino acids.

This clone appeared a few times. V and J are TRBV3-1 (or the pseudogene TRBV3-2) and TRBJ1-6; possibly TRBD1 for D (6 bases). The CDR3 extends over 14 amino acids. The ends were cut back, 6 bases at V and 7 bases at J, with 13 bases in the middle. Germline CDR1 is LGHDT and CDR2 is YNNKEL (reference sequence). CDR3 in amino acids: CASSTQGKNSPLHF. The CDR3 DNA is TGTGCCAGCAGTACACAGGGAAAGAATTCACCCCTCCACTTT.

This clone was seen only once. V and J are TRBV9 and TRBJ2-1; 11 bases are a match to TRBD2. Germline CDR1 SGDLS, CDR2 YYNGEE. Trimming at V came to 2 bases and at J to 6 bases, leaving 7 bases not matched to a gene. This CDR3 is 16 amino acids long. The CDR3: CASSVASGRRGNEQFF. The CDR3 region has the DNA TGTGCCAGCAGCGTGGCTAGCGGGAGGAGGGGCAATGAGCAGTTCTTC. Filled out from reference TRBV9 and TRBJ2-1, the complete variable domain reads DSGVTQTPKHLITATGQRVTLRCSPRSGDLSVYWYQQSLDQGLQFLIQYYNGEERAKGNILERFSAQQFPDLHSELNLSSLELGDSALYFCASSVASGRRGNEQFFGPGTRLTVL.

This clone has just a few counts. The chain joins TRBV7-9 to TRBJ1-3; 12 nucleotides align to TRBD1. V was clipped by 5 bases and J by 4 bases; unmatched bases: 6. The CDR3 has 16 residues. From germline, CDR1 is SEHNR and CDR2 FQNEAQ (reference sequence). CDR3 amino acids: CASSPSGTGGGNTIYF. CDR3 nucleotide sequence: TGTGCCAGCAGCCCTTCCGGGACAGGGGGCGGAAACACCATATATTTT.

This chain joins TRBV18 and TRBJ1-1; 8 bases match TRBD1. The CDR3 length is 14 residues. The trim removed 6 bases at V and 2 bases at J, leaving 5 bases unmatched. In germline, CDR1 is KGHSH, CDR2 LQKENI. The CDR3 region has the DNA TGTGCCAGCTCCAACGGACAGGGAAACACTGAAGCTTTCTTT. Translated, it gives CASSNGQGNTEAFF.

The chain uses TRBV3-1 (or the pseudogene TRBV3-2) and TRBJ1-5, with 7 bases that match TRBD1. CDR1 is LGHDT and CDR2 is YNNKEL in the germline V gene (reference sequence). With V trimmed by 5 bases and J by 4 bases, 5 bases remained unmatched. This CDR3 is built from 14 residues. CDR3 coding DNA: TGTGCCAGCAGCAAAGGACAGGTTAATCAGCCCCAGCATTTT. Translated, it gives CASSKGQVNQPQHF.

In regard to this clone: The same CDR3 is also encoded by other DNA sequences in this sample. The CDR3 loop reads CASSPQGGNTEAFF. The CDR3 DNA follows: TGTGCCAGCAGCCCTCAAGGGGGGAACACTGAAGCTTTCTTT. The chain is built from TRBV11-2 and TRBJ1-1; D perhaps matches TRBD1 (6 bases). This CDR3 region has 14 residues. The germline CDR1 and CDR2 sequences are SGHAT and FQNNGV. The V gene lost 5 bases and the J gene lost 1 base, with 11 bases spanning the gap.

This chain connects TRBV3-1 (or the pseudogene TRBV3-2) to TRBJ2-1, with D tentatively TRBD1 (5 bases). The V gene lost 1 base and the J gene lost 3 bases, with 13 bases spanning the gap. This CDR3 spans 16 amino acids. CDR1 and CDR2 from the germline V gene are LGHDT and YNNKEL (reference sequence). In DNA form, the CDR3 reads TGTGCCAGCAGCCAAGGCTCAGGGATCCACTACAATGAGCAGTTCTTC. Its translation: CASSQGSGIHYNEQFF.

The J gene is TRBJ2-1, the V gene TRBV29-1; 9 nucleotides agree with TRBD2. J lost 5 bases, V lost 6 bases, and 17 bases had no gene match. Germline V lookup: CDR1 SQVTM, CDR2 ANQGSEA. There are 17 residues in the CDR3. The CDR3 region has the DNA TGCAGCGTCCCGGGACTCACTACCCTAGCGGGGAACAATGAGCAGTTCTTC. Translated, it gives CSVPGLTTLAGNNEQFF.

V usage is TRBV2 and J usage is TRBJ1-4; D possibly corresponds to TRBD1 (6 bases). CDR3 length: 12 amino acids. Trimming removed 7 bases from V and 7 bases from J, with 10 bases in between. Germline values: CDR1 SNHLY, CDR2 FYNNEI. CDR3 sequence: CASTPDSEKLFF. The CDR3 DNA reads TGTGCCAGCACTCCGGACAGTGAAAAACTGTTTTTT.

This chain links TRBV30 with TRBJ1-5; the D is unclear. Germline V gene sequence: CDR1 GTSNPN, CDR2 SVGIG (reference sequence). The CDR3 covers 14 residues. V was shortened by 0 bases and J by 7 bases, with 13 bases between the two germline ends. The CDR3 sequence: CAWSVAHPWQPQHF. DNA of the CDR3: TGTGCCTGGAGTGTCGCACACCCGTGGCAGCCCCAGCATTTT.

This chain links TRBV10-3 with TRBJ1-6; D may be TRBD1 (5 bases). CDR1 is ENHRY and CDR2 is SYGVKD in the germline V gene. This CDR3 contains 13 residues. Trimming removed 8 bases from V and 6 bases from J, with 11 bases in between. The CDR3 DNA follows: TGTGCCATCGGGGCCCTCCCTAATTCACCCCTCCACTTT. Translating it yields CAIGALPNSPLHF.

The CDR3 sequence: CASRQEHEQYF. For the CDR3, the DNA is TGTGCCAGTAGGCAAGAGCACGAGCAGTACTTC. This chain links TRBV19 with TRBJ2-7; D not resolved. The CDR3 consists of 11 residues. Germline CDR1 LNHDA, CDR2 SQIVND (reference sequence). Between the trimmed V and J ends, which lost 6 bases and 5 bases, there was a span of 8 bases. Together with reference TRBV19 and TRBJ2-7, the CDR3 gives the full variable domain: DGGITQSPKYLFRKEGQNVTLSCEQNLNHDAMYWYRQDPGQGLRLIYYSQIVNDFQKGDIAEGYSVSREKKESFPLTVTSAQKNPTAFYLCASRQEHEQYFGPGTRLTVT.

The chain uses TRBV2 and TRBJ2-7, with 7 bases that match TRBD1. CDR1 SNHLY and CDR2 FYNNEI come from the germline V gene. V was clipped by 11 bases and J by 3 bases; unmatched bases: 10. CDR3 length: 13 amino acids. CDR3 DNA: TGTGCCTCTTACCCGGGACAGCTCTACGAGCAGTACTTC. Translating it yields CASYPGQLYEQYF.

For the CDR3, the DNA is TGTGCCAGCAGTGAGGCTAGCAGCACAGATACGCAGTATTTT. Translating gives CASSEASSTDTQYF. This chain connects TRBV2 to TRBJ2-3, with a possible D match to TRBD2 (5 bases). The CDR3 has 14 amino acids. Germline V gene lookup returns CDR1 SNHLY and CDR2 FYNNEI. The V and J ends lost 3 bases and 0 bases respectively, with 7 bases between them.

This clone has only one observation. J is TRBJ1-5 and V is TRBV6-6; no reliable D call. V lost 3 bases and J 2 bases, leaving 8 bases between the germline ends. The CDR3 contains 14 residues. Germline CDR1 MNHNY, CDR2 SVGAGI (reference sequence). CDR3 protein: CASSYYEGNQPQHF. DNA for the CDR3: TGTGCCAGCAGTTATTACGAGGGCAATCAGCCCCAGCATTTT.